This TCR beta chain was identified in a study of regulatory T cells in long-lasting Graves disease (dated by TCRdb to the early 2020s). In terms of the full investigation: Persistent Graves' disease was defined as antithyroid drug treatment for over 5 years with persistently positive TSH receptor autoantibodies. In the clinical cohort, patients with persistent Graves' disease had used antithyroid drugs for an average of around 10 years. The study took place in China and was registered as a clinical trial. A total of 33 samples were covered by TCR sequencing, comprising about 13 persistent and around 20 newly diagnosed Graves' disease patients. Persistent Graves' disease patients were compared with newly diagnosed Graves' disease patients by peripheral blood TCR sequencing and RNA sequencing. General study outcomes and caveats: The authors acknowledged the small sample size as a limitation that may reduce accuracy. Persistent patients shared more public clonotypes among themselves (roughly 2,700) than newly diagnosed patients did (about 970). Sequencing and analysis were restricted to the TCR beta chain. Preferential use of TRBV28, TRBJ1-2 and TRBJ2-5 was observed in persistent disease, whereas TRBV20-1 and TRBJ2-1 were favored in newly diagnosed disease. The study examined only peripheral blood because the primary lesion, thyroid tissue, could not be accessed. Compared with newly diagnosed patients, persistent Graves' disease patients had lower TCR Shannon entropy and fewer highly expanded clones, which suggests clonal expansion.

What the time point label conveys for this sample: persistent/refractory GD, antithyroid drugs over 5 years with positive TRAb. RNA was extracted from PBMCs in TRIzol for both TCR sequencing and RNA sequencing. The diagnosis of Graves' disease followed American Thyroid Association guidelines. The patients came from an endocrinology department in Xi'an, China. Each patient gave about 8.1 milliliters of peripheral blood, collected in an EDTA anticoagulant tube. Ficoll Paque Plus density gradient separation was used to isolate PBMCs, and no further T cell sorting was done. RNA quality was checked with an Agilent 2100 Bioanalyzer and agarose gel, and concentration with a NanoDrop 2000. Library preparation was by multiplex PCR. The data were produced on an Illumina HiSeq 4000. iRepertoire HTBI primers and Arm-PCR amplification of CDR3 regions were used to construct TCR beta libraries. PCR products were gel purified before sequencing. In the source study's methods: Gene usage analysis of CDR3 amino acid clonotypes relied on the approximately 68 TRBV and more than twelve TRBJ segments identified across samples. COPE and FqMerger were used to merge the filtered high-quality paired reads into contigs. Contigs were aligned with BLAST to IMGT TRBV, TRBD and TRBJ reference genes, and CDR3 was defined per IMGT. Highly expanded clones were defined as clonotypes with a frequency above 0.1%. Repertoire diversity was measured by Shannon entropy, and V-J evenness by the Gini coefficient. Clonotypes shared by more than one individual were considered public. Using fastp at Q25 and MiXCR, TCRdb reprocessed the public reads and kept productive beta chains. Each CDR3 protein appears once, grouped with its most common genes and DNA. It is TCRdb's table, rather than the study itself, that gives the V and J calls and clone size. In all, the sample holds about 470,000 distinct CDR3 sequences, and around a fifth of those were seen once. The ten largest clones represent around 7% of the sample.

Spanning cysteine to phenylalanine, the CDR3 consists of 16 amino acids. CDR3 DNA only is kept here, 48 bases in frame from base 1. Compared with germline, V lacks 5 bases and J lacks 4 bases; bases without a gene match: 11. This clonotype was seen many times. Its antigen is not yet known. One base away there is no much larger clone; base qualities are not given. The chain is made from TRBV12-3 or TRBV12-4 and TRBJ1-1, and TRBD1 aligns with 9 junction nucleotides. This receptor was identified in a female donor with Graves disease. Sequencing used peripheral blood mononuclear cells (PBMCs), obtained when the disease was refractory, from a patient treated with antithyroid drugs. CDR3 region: CASSLTTGGGSTEAFF. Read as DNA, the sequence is TGTGCCAGCAGTCTAACGACAGGGGGTGGGAGCACTGAAGCTTTCTTT.